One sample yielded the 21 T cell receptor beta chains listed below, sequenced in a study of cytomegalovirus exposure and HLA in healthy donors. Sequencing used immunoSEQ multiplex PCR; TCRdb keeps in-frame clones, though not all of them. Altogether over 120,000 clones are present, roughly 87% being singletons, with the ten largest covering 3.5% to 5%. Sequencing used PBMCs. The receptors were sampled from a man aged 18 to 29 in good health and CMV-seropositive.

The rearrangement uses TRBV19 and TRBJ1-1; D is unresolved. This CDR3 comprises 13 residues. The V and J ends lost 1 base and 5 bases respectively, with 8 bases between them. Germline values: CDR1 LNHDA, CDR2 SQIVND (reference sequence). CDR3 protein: CASSIGSLTEAFF. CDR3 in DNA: TGTGCCAGTAGTATAGGGTCACTTACTGAAGCTTTCTTT.

This CDR3 is CASKTYSTDTQYF. The CDR3 nucleotides are TGTGCCAGCAAGACATATAGCACAGATACGCAGTATTTT. The V call is TRBV27, the J call TRBJ2-3; no reliable D call. Deletions cut 7 bases from V and 0 bases from J, with 8 bases between. The CDR3 length is 13 residues. Germline CDR1 is MNHEY and CDR2 is SMNVEV (reference sequence).

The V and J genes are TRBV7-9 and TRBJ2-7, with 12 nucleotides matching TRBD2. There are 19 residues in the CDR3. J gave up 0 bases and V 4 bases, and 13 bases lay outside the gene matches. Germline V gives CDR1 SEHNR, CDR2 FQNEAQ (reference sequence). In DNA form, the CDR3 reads TGTGCCAGCAGCTCGAGGACTAGCGGGATTCCCTGGAGCTCCTACGAGCAGTACTTC. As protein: CASSSRTSGIPWSSYEQYF.

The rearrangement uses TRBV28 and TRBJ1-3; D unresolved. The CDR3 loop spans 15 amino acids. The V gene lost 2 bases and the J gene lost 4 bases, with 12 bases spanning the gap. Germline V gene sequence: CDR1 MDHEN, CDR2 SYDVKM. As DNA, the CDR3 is TGTGCCAGCAGTTTACGGGGTCTCTTCGGAAACACCATATATTTT. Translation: CASSLRGLFGNTIYF.

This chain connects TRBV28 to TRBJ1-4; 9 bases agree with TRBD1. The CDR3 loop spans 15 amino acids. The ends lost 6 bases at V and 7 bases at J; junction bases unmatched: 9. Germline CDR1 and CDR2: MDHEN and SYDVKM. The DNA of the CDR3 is TGTGCCAGCAGCCTCACCGGGACAGGGCGTGAAAAACTGTTTTTT. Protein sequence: CASSLTGTGREKLFF.

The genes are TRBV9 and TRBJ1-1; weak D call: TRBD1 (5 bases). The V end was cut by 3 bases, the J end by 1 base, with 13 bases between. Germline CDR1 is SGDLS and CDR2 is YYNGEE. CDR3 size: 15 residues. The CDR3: CASSAHLGQNTEAFF. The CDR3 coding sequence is TGTGCCAGCAGCGCCCACCTGGGGCAGAACACTGAAGCTTTCTTT.

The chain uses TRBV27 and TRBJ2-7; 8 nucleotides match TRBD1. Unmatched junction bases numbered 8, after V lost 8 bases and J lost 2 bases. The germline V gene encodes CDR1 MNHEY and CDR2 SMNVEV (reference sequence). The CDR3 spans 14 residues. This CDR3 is CASGLGGQAYEQYF. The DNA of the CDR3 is TGTGCCAGCGGCCTTGGGGGACAGGCCTACGAGCAGTACTTC.

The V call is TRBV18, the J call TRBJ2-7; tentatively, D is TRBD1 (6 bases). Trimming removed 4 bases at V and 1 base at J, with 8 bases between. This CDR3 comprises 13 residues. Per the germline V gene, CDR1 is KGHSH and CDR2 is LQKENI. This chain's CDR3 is CASSRTDSYEQYF. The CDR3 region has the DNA TGTGCCAGCTCACGGACAGATTCCTACGAGCAGTACTTC.

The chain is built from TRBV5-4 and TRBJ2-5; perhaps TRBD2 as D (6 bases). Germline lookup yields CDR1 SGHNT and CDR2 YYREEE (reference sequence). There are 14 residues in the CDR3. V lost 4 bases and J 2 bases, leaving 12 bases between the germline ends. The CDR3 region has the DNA TGTGCCAGCAGCCGCCCCGGGGGACAAGAGACCCAGTACTTC. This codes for CASSRPGGQETQYF.

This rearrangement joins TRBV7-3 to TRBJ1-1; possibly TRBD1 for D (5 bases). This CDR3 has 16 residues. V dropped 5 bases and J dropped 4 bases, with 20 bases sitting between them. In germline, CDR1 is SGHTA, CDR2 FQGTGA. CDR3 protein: CASSPHEAGLSTEAFF. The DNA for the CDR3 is TGTGCCAGCAGCCCCCATGAGGCAGGGTTGAGCACTGAAGCTTTCTTT.

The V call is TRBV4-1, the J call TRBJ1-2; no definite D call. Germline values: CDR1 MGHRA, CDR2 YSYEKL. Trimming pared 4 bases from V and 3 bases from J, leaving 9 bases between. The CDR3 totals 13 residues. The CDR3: CASSRGSYYGYTF. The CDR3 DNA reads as TGCGCCAGCAGCCGAGGCAGTTACTATGGCTACACCTTC.

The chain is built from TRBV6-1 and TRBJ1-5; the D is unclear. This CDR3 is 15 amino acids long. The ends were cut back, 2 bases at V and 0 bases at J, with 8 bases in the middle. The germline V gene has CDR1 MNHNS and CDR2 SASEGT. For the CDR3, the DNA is TGTGCCAGCAGTGAACGCGGATATAGCAATCAGCCCCAGCATTTT. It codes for CASSERGYSNQPQHF.

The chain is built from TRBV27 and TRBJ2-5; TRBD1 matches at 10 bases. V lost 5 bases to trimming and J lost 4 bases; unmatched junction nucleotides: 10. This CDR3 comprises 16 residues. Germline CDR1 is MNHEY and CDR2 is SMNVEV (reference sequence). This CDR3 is CASSPWGQGRAETQYF. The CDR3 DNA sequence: TGTGCCAGCAGTCCCTGGGGACAGGGGAGGGCAGAGACCCAGTACTTC.

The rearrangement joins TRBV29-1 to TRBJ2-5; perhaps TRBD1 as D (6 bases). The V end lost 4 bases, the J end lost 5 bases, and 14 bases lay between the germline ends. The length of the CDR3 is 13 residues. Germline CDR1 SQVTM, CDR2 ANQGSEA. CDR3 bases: TGCAGCGTTGTCCCAGGGGCGGCGGAGACCCAGTACTTC. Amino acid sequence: CSVVPGAAETQYF. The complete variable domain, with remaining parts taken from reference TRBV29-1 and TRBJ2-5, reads SAVISQKPSRDICQRGTSLTIQCQVDSQVTMMFWYRQQPGQSLTLIATANQGSEATYESGFVIDKFPISRPNLTFSTLTVSNMSPEDSSIYLCSVVPGAAETQYFGPGTRLLVL.

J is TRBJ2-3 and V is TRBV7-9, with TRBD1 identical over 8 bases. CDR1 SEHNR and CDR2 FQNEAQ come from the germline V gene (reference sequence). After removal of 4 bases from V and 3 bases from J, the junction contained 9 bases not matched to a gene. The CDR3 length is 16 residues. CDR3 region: CASSSQGAAWTDTQYF. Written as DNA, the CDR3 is TGTGCCAGCAGCTCGCAGGGGGCGGCTTGGACAGATACGCAGTATTTT.

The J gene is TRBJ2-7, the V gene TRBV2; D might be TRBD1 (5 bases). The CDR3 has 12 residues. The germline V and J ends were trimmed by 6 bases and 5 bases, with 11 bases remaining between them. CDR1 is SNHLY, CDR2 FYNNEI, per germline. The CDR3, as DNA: TGTGCCAGCAGCCCAGACAGTGACGAGCAGTACTTC. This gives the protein CASSPDSDEQYF.

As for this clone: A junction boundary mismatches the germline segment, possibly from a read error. The CDR3 sequence is CVSSPGQGAYLYEQYF. In nucleotides, the CDR3 is TGTGTCAGCAGCCCGGGACAGGGGGCATATTTGTACGAGCAGTACTTC. This chain uses TRBV11-2 with TRBJ2-7; TRBD1 matches 12 bases. This CDR3 is built from 16 residues. Germline V gives CDR1 SGHAT, CDR2 FQNNGV.

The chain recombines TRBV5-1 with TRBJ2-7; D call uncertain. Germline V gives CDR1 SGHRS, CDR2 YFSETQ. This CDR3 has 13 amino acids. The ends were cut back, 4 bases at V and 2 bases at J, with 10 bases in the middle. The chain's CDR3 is CASSPGGTYEQYF. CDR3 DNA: TGCGCCAGCAGCCCCGGCGGCACCTACGAGCAGTACTTC. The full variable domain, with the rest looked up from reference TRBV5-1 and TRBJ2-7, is KAGVTQTPRYLIKTRGQQVTLSCSPISGHRSVSWYQQTPGQGLQFLFEYFSETQRNKGNFPGRFSGRQFSNSRSEMNVSTLELGDSALYLCASSPGGTYEQYFGPGTRLTVT.

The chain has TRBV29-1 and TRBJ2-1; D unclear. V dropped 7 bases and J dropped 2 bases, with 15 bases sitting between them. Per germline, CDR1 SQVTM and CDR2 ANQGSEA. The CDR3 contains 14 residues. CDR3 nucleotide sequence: TGCAGCGCTGAGCGCGCGAAAGCCTACAATGAGCAGTTCTTC. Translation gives CSAERAKAYNEQFF.

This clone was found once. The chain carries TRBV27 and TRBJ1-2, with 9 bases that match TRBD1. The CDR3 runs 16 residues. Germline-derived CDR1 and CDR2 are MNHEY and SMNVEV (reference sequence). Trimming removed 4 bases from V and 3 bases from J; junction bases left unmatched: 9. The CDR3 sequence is CASSSKPGQGDYGYTF. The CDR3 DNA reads TGTGCCAGCAGTTCAAAGCCGGGACAGGGCGACTATGGCTACACCTTC.

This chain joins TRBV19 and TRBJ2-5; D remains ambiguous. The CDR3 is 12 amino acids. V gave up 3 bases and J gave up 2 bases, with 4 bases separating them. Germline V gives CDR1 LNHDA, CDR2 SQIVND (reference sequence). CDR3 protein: CASSIRQETQYF. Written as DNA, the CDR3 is TGTGCCAGTAGTATCCGGCAAGAGACCCAGTACTTC. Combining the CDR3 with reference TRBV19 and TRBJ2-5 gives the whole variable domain DGGITQSPKYLFRKEGQNVTLSCEQNLNHDAMYWYRQDPGQGLRLIYYSQIVNDFQKGDIAEGYSVSREKKESFPLTVTSAQKNPTAFYLCASSIRQETQYFGPGTRLLVL.